This record concerns one T cell receptor beta chain sequence. V was trimmed by 3 bases and J by 3 bases, leaving 11 bases between them. The CDR3 sequence is 13 residues long. Germline V gives CDR1 GTSNPN, CDR2 SVGIG (reference sequence). The record originates from a study of control samples from healthy donors and cancer patients. Profiling relied on immunoSEQ multiplex PCR, and the TCRdb table lists in-frame clones only, not all of them. Of more than 25,000 clones listed, nearly 90% are singletons. Sequenced sample: formalin-fixed, paraffin-embedded tissue. The chain is built from TRBV30 and TRBJ1-2, with D maybe TRBD1 (5 bases). The sequence was obtained from a female donor with melanoma. The CDR3 here is CAWSRDSHYGYTF. CDR3 DNA: TGTGCCTGGAGCCGAGACAGCCACTATGGCTACACCTTC. Full variable domain (remainder filled in from reference TRBV30 and TRBJ1-2): SQTIHQWPATLVQPVGSPLSLECTVEGTSNPNLYWYRQAAGRGLQLLFYSVGIGQISSEVPQNLSASRPQDRQFILSSKKLLLSDSGFYLCAWSRDSHYGYTFGSGTRLTVV.